The text below deals with one T cell receptor (beta chain). Its antigen is not identified. These data come from a study of cytotoxic CD8 clonotypes in ibrutinib-treated CLL. Findings of the study overall: Contraction or stability on treatment characterized the public clonotypes, which were uncommon.

For TCR beta libraries, roughly 1.9 micrograms of genomic DNA were obtained from cryopreserved PBMCs. Clones were read by immunoSEQ multiplex PCR, and TCRdb kept only the in-frame ones, dropping some. The sample lists fewer than 100,000 clones; roughly 84% were seen once. V was cut by 1 base and J by 1 base, with 12 bases left in between. Per germline, CDR1 SGHDT and CDR2 YYEEEE. The length of the CDR3 is 16 residues. The sample in question was PBMCs, obtained before ibrutinib treatment. The chain is built from TRBV5-6 and TRBJ1-3; D remains unclear. The source of this sequence is a human donor with chronic lymphocytic leukemia. The CDR3 DNA reads as TGTGCCAGCAGCTTGAATCCGGGGAGGTCTGGAAACACCATATATTTT. It translates to CASSLNPGRSGNTIYF.